Each of the 16 T cell receptor beta chains below was sequenced from the same sample in a study of T cell responses to AZD1222 COVID-19 vaccine. TCRdb's copy holds only in-frame clones and misses some; the assay was immunoSEQ multiplex PCR. The repertoire includes about 99,000 clones, about 93% of them detected once, and more than 4% sits in the top ten. The input for sequencing was peripheral blood, taken on day 0 of AZD1222 vaccination. The origin of the receptors is an adult in good health.

CDR3 sequence (DNA): TGTGCCAGTAGCCGGACACTCGCTCGGGGAGAGACCCAGTACTTC. Protein sequence: CASSRTLARGETQYF. V usage is TRBV19 and J usage is TRBJ2-5; TRBD1 or TRBD2 may be the D gene (5 bases each). Germline V gene lookup returns CDR1 LNHDA and CDR2 SQIVND (reference sequence). Trimming removed 6 bases from V and 4 bases from J, with 18 bases in between. The CDR3 length is 15 residues.

The gene calls are TRBV28 and TRBJ2-5, with 10 nucleotides matching TRBD2. The germline CDR1 and CDR2 sequences are MDHEN and SYDVKM. The CDR3 covers 16 residues. V shed 2 bases and J 5 bases; nucleotides not matched to a gene: 8. Written as DNA, the CDR3 is TGTGCCAGCAGTTTAAGGCCTAGCGGGAGTGGTGAGACCCAGTACTTC. Translation: CASSLRPSGSGETQYF.

Many counts were recorded for this clone. The V and J genes are TRBV10-3 and TRBJ2-3; unclear D gene. The V end lost 3 bases, the J end lost 4 bases, and 8 bases lay between the germline ends. This CDR3 has 13 amino acids. The V gene's germline CDR1 is ENHRY and CDR2 SYGVKD. The CDR3 DNA sequence: TGTGCCATCAGTGAATTGGGCTCAGATACGCAGTATTTT. This sequence encodes CAISELGSDTQYF.

CDR3 protein: CAWSVRFDLEQFF. CDR3 bases: TGTGCCTGGAGTGTACGTTTTGACCTCGAGCAGTTCTTC. The rearrangement links TRBV30 to TRBJ2-1, with D unclear. V gave up 0 bases and J gave up 10 bases, with 13 bases separating them. CDR1 GTSNPN and CDR2 SVGIG come from the germline V gene (reference sequence). This CDR3 comprises 13 residues.

The J gene is TRBJ1-1, the V gene TRBV9; D not resolved. Trimming took off 4 bases at V and 1 base at J, with 17 bases between the two ends. The CDR3 is 16 residues long. The germline gives CDR1 SGDLS, CDR2 YYNGEE. CDR3 bases: TGTGCCAGCAGCCCCCGGAGTTCCCCCCAGAACACTGAAGCTTTCTTT. Translation: CASSPRSSPQNTEAFF.

V and J are TRBV3-1 (or the pseudogene TRBV3-2) and TRBJ1-2; a possible D gene is TRBD1 (5 bases). The V and J ends lost 4 bases and 6 bases respectively, with 15 bases between them. The CDR3 is 14 amino acids. Germline V gene lookup returns CDR1 LGHDT and CDR2 YNNKEL (reference sequence). The DNA for the CDR3 is TGTGCCAGCAGCCCCCTGGGAGGGGAGGATGGCTACACCTTC. Protein product: CASSPLGGEDGYTF.

This sequence joins TRBV7-2 and TRBJ1-1; D not resolved. The germline V gene has CDR1 SGHTA and CDR2 FQGNSA. CDR3 length: 14 residues. The germline V and J ends were trimmed by 1 base and 1 base, with 7 bases remaining between them. CDR3 in amino acids: CASSLETSNTEAFF. The DNA for the CDR3 is TGTGCCAGCAGCTTAGAAACATCGAACACTGAAGCTTTCTTT.

This chain links TRBV2 with TRBJ1-3, with D perhaps matching TRBD1 (6 bases). The CDR3 spans 14 residues. V lost 7 bases and J lost 0, with 10 bases in between. Germline V CDR1 and CDR2: SNHLY, FYNNEI. In DNA form, the CDR3 reads TGTGCCAGCAAGGGGGGCAGCTCTGGAAACACCATATATTTT. It encodes CASKGGSSGNTIYF.

This sequence joins TRBV4-1 and TRBJ2-5, with D possibly being TRBD1 or TRBD2 (5 bases each). V lost 0 bases, J lost 7 bases, and 18 bases lay in between. The germline V gene has CDR1 MGHRA and CDR2 YSYEKL. The CDR3 totals 16 residues. Written as DNA, the CDR3 is TGCGCCAGCAGCCAAGATGCACAGCCGGGACGCGGGACCCAGTACTTC. It yields the protein CASSQDAQPGRGTQYF.

This clone has a single count. The chain joins TRBV9 to TRBJ2-7; no reliable D call. V lost 0 bases to trimming and J lost 2 bases, with 9 bases between them. The CDR3 has 14 amino acids. Germline CDR1 reads SGDLS; CDR2 reads YYNGEE. CDR3 amino acids: CASSVGQSTYEQYF. CDR3 in DNA: TGTGCCAGCAGCGTAGGGCAGTCCACCTACGAGCAGTACTTC.

By proportion, this clone is medium-sized (0.01 to 0.1%). J is TRBJ1-4 and V is TRBV19, with 7 positions matching TRBD1. Trimming removed 8 bases from V and 8 bases from J; junction bases left unmatched: 11. Looked up from germline, CDR1 is LNHDA and CDR2 is SQIVND (reference sequence). The CDR3 covers 14 residues. The CDR3 DNA sequence: TGTGCCAGTCGGCCTTCCGGGACAGCAGAAAAACTGTTTTTT. As protein: CASRPSGTAEKLFF.

The gene calls are TRBV5-1 and TRBJ2-1, with 12 positions matching TRBD2. This CDR3 comprises 15 residues. V was pared by 1 base and J by 8 bases, with 4 bases of the junction left unmatched. Germline V gene data show CDR1 as SGHRS and CDR2 as YFSETQ. The DNA of the CDR3 is TGCGCCAGCAGCTTGAGAGCTAGCGGGAGGGATGAGCAGTTCTTC. Translated: CASSLRASGRDEQFF.

This chain uses TRBV19 with TRBJ2-7; D is perhaps TRBD1 or TRBD2 (5 bases each). This CDR3 region has 14 residues. Trimming took off 4 bases at V and 4 bases at J, with 14 bases between the two ends. Looked up from germline, CDR1 is LNHDA and CDR2 is SQIVND (reference sequence). CDR3 in amino acids: CASSSSGTTYEQYF. The CDR3 DNA sequence: TGTGCCAGTAGTAGTTCGGGGACCACGTACGAGCAGTACTTC.

The chain recombines TRBV5-5 with TRBJ2-7; 9 bases fit TRBD1. V lost 0 bases, J lost 2 bases, and 3 bases stayed unmatched. The CDR3 has 15 amino acids. The germline V gene encodes CDR1 SGHKS and CDR2 YYEKEE (reference sequence). The CDR3 is CASSLVWDRAYEQYF. CDR3 in DNA: TGTGCCAGCAGCTTGGTGTGGGACAGGGCCTACGAGCAGTACTTC.

This clone was detected once. The chain is built from TRBV10-3 and TRBJ2-5, with 9 positions matching TRBD1. Germline CDR1 reads ENHRY; CDR2 reads SYGVKD. The junction had 8 bases not matched to a gene; V was cut back by 5 bases and J by 4 bases. The CDR3 has 15 amino acids. The CDR3 sequence: CAISLQGARGETQYF. The CDR3 coding sequence is TGTGCCATCAGTCTACAGGGGGCACGGGGAGAGACCCAGTACTTC.

In this sample, this clone turned up a few times. The V gene is TRBV25-1, the J gene TRBJ2-7; D possibly matches TRBD1 or TRBD2 (5 bases each). CDR3 length equals 14 residues. Germline V CDR1 and CDR2: MGHDK, SYGVNS. Trimming pared 2 bases from V and 4 bases from J, leaving 12 bases between. The CDR3 is CASSEPREPYEQYF. The CDR3 DNA follows: TGTGCCAGCAGTGAACCCAGGGAGCCATACGAGCAGTACTTC.